A selection of T cell receptor beta chains follows, all from one sample in a study of beta chain features in type 1 diabetes. This table comes from immunoSEQ multiplex PCR, and its TCRdb copy is limited to in-frame clones, with some not included. The profile shows 50,000 to 65,000 clones, around 40% of them singletons. Sequencing was done on a sample of Tregs from blood. These receptors all stem from a man aged 25-40 years with type 1 diabetes. Each CDR3 is given without its conserved first and last residue.

V gene,J gene,CDR3 protein
TRBV19,TRBJ2-1,ATSRTSGIYNEQF
TRBV7-8,TRBJ2-7,ASSLQGAAPYEQY
TRBV11-2,TRBJ2-7,ASSSTSAVKPYEQY
TRBV2,TRBJ2-3,ASSRGSGLAIAPGTDTQY
TRBV30,TRBJ1-1,AWSQNRATEAF
TRBV7-9,TRBJ1-2,ASSSGYT
TRBV2,TRBJ2-7,ASSEMGTTGQY
TRBV6-1,TRBJ2-1,ASSEVGRAYNEQF
TRBV5-4,TRBJ2-2,ASSPWTSNTGELF
TRBV2,TRBJ2-3,ASKRDYSTDTQY
TRBV29-1,TRBJ2-1,SVAGSIRDRGGSEQF
TRBV7-2,TRBJ2-1,ASSYRDRGREQF
TRBV5-6,TRBJ1-4,ASRGSSATNEKLF
TRBV6-1,-,ASSELQGKAYEQY
TRBV4-3,TRBJ2-7,ASSQGTGTSGYEQY
TRBV30,TRBJ2-7,AWSGLGLEHEQY
TRBV6-1,TRBJ2-1,ASFTVAGTHEQF
TRBV7-9,TRBJ2-1,ASRAGTSRESEQF
TRBV29-1,TRBJ2-3,SVSGTAFLTDTQY
TRBV11-2,TRBJ2-7,ASSLQDYEQY
TRBV18,TRBJ2-5,ASSLLTGVQETQY
TRBV20-1,TRBJ2-2,SARAFGELF
TRBV7-2,TRBJ2-7,ASRVGQGAGEQY
TRBV5-6,TRBJ2-1,ASSFYHGLNEQF
TRBV4-3,TRBJ2-1,ASSPDGPSGDNEQF
TRBV11-3,TRBJ2-1,ASSLVGGGDNEQF
TRBV30,TRBJ2-1,AWQRGRSYNEQF
TRBV5-8,TRBJ2-3,ASSLGTGGTDTQY
TRBV9,TRBJ2-2,ASSFPGTSGSLSTGELF
TRBV28,TRBJ1-2,ASSDSNYGYT
TRBV15,TRBJ2-1,ATSREGGASVQQF
TRBV5-8,TRBJ2-7,ASILTGTSAVGGSWQY
TRBV11-2,TRBJ2-1,ASSLSGTLSSYNEQF
TRBV4-1,TRBJ2-1,ASSQGTSVDEQF
TRBV7-9,TRBJ2-1,ASSLAEATRGGNEQF
TRBV30,TRBJ2-1,AAGGNEQF
TRBV11-3,TRBJ1-1,ASSQGMNTEAF
TRBV6-1,TRBJ1-2,ASRLYGYT
TRBV4-2,TRBJ2-1,ASSRDRESYNEQF
TRBV10-3,TRBJ2-6,AISAVAGGSSEANVLT
TRBV27,TRBJ2-2,ASSLIGQGYTGELF
TRBV2,TRBJ1-6,ASRLRTEYNSPLH
TRBV10-3,TRBJ1-6,AISADRFSYNSPLH
TRBV7-2,TRBJ2-7,ASSLAFLAGDEQY
TRBV10-3,TRBJ2-3,AISGRGGEEADTQY
TRBV29-1,TRBJ1-5,SVASQGDQPQH
TRBV13,TRBJ2-7,ASSAGNEQY
TRBV14,TRBJ1-4,ASSQNLPGQSNEKLF
TRBV29-1,TRBJ2-7,SVVRRGPAGTYEQY
TRBV6-5,TRBJ2-1,ASSYGPGAGADEQF
TRBV28,TRBJ2-4,ASSSSGSQQFLAKNIQY
TRBV7-2,TRBJ1-1,ASSPQGDTEAF
TRBV29-1,TRBJ1-2,SVGDTRWAPDGYT
TRBV15,TRBJ2-1,ATSITSGGYNEQF
TRBV6-1,TRBJ1-4,ASSEGSTNEKLF